What follows is one TCR beta chain and its context. The data were taken from a study of T cell responses to AZD1222 COVID-19 vaccine. The method was immunoSEQ multiplex PCR; TCRdb's version includes in-frame clones alone and lacks a portion of them. The repertoire holds 70,000 or so clones, around 79% seen once, with 23% in the top ten. CDR3 length equals 16 residues. Germline CDR1 is SGHNT and CDR2 is YYREEE (reference sequence). Trimming left V 0 bases short and J 4 bases short, with 16 bases between. The starting material was peripheral blood, obtained on day 0 of MenACWY control vaccination. This TCR came from an adult in good health. The gene calls are TRBV5-4 and TRBJ1-1; D unresolved. The CDR3 reads CASSLAQGPGITEAFF. Written as DNA, the CDR3 is TGTGCCAGCAGCTTGGCCCAAGGGCCCGGGATCACTGAAGCTTTCTTT.